The T cell receptor (beta chain) described here comes from a study of cytomegalovirus exposure and HLA in healthy donors. CDR1 and CDR2 from the germline V gene are LNHNV and YYDKDF (reference sequence). CDR3 length equals 16 residues. V was pared by 5 bases and J by 3 bases, with 17 bases between. TCRdb's table, derived via immunoSEQ multiplex PCR, lists solely in-frame clones and lacks some. The profile covers 150,000 to 160,000 clones, with around nine tenths appearing a single time and around 22% taken by the ten largest. Findings of the study overall: Most TCRs appeared rarely, but some public TCRs recurred in many donors.

Of note for this clone: Its cognate antigen is unknown.

The chain couples TRBV15 to TRBJ2-4, with D perhaps TRBD1 (6 bases). The clonotype originates from a man younger than 30 in good health and CMV-seropositive. Sequencing input: PBMCs. The CDR3 nucleotides read TGTGCCACCAGCTCGACGGCGGCAGGGGTCAAAAACATTCAGTACTTC. Residues: CATSSTAAGVKNIQYF. The full variable domain, with the rest looked up from reference TRBV15 and TRBJ2-4, is DAMVIQNPRYQVTQFGKPVTLSCSQTLNHNVMYWYQQKSSQAPKLLFHYYDKDFNNEADTPDNFQSRRPNTSFCFLDIRSPGLGDTAMYLCATSSTAAGVKNIQYFGAGTRLSVL.